The 19 T cell receptor beta chains in this list originate from one sample, sequenced in a study of T-cell memory formation after mild COVID-19. TCRdb passed the 5' RACE reads through MiXCR, listing each CDR3 protein once. The sample has approximately 98,000 distinct CDR3 sequences; roughly a sixth are singletons. The sample consisted of PBMCs or a T cell subset sorted from them (not recorded which). The receptors here all came from a man aged 18-30 years who had mild COVID-19 (a few samples of this study predate the infection). Cell type and time point are not known.

The rearrangement links TRBV5-6 to TRBJ1-1; 8 nucleotides match TRBD1. V lost 1 base and J lost 4; bases outside the gene matches: 9. CDR3 length: 16 amino acids. CDR1 is SGHDT and CDR2 is YYEEEE in the germline V gene. The CDR3 protein is CASSLSSGGGGTEAFF. CDR3 nucleotides: TGTGCCAGCAGCTTGTCTTCAGGGGGCGGTGGCACTGAAGCTTTCTTT.

This clonotype was seen repeatedly, ten times or more. The chain employs TRBV5-1 and TRBJ2-1; possibly TRBD1 for D (6 bases). This CDR3 is 15 amino acids long. Germline V CDR1 and CDR2: SGHRS, YFSETQ. The germline V and J ends were trimmed by 0 bases and 7 bases, with 14 bases remaining between them. In DNA, the CDR3 is TGCGCCAGCAGCTTGGCCGGGGCAGGGGTAAATGAGCAGTTCTTC. This encodes CASSLAGAGVNEQFF.

This clonotype was found a few times. The chain combines TRBV20-1 with TRBJ1-5, with 8 positions matching TRBD1. Germline values: CDR1 DFQATT, CDR2 SNEGSKA (reference sequence). This CDR3 is built from 14 residues. V gave up 5 bases and J gave up 1 base; unmatched junction bases: 4. The CDR3 DNA is TGCAGTGCTTGGGACAGGAAAAGCAATCAGCCCCAGCATTTT. Its protein product is CSAWDRKSNQPQHF.

This chain links TRBV29-1 with TRBJ2-3; perhaps TRBD1 as D (6 bases). The ends were cut back, 6 bases at V and 4 bases at J, with 14 bases in the middle. This CDR3 has 13 residues. The germline CDR1 and CDR2 sequences are SQVTM and ANQGSEA. The CDR3 loop reads CSVRGSGADTQYF. CDR3 coding DNA: TGCAGCGTGAGGGGGTCTGGCGCAGATACGCAGTATTTT.

This sequence joins TRBV3-1 and TRBJ1-2, with D tentatively TRBD1 (5 bases). The ends were cut back, 2 bases at V and 4 bases at J, with 8 bases in the middle. The CDR3 is 13 amino acids. Germline V CDR1 and CDR2: LGHDT, YNNKEL (reference sequence). CDR3: CASSQLDTYGYTF. CDR3 in DNA: TGTGCCAGCAGCCAACTGGACACCTATGGCTACACCTTC.

This clonotype was observed many times. A junction boundary mismatches the germline segment, possibly from a read error. This rearrangement joins TRBV7-9 to TRBJ2-5; TRBD2 matches at 7 bases. From germline, CDR1 is SEHNR and CDR2 FQNEAQ (reference sequence). This CDR3 has 11 amino acids. The CDR3 DNA is TGTGCCAGCAGCCTTGGCGGGGGATTGTGCTTC. It encodes CASSLGGGLCF. The full variable domain, in which reference TRBV7-9 and TRBJ2-5 provide the parts outside the CDR3, is DTGVSQNPRHKITKRGQNVTFRCDPISEHNRLYWYRQTLGQGPEFLTYFQNEAQLEKSRLLSDRFSAERPKGSFSTLEIQRTEQGDSAMYLCASSLGGGLCFGPGTRLLVL.

This clonotype was counted only a few times. CDR3 coding DNA: TGCAGCGCTCATCCGGGACACGGGGGCACTGAAGCTTTCTTT. Its translation is CSAHPGHGGTEAFF. The chain uses TRBV29-1 and TRBJ1-1; possibly TRBD1 for D (6 bases). Trimming took off 7 bases at V and 4 bases at J, with 19 bases between the two ends. The CDR3 totals 14 residues. Germline CDR1 SQVTM, CDR2 ANQGSEA.

Only a few counts were recorded for this clonotype. The chain employs TRBV5-6 and TRBJ2-5; 8 bases are a match to TRBD1. The J segment lost 6 bases and the V segment lost 4 bases, leaving 8 bases of the junction unmatched. The germline CDR1 and CDR2 sequences are SGHDT and YYEEEE. The CDR3 is made up of 14 amino acids. The CDR3 DNA reads as TGTGCCAGCAGCCTGGGACAGGCGCAACAGACCCAGTACTTC. It is translated as CASSLGQAQQTQYF. The full variable domain, in which reference TRBV5-6 and TRBJ2-5 provide the parts outside the CDR3, is DAGVTQSPTHLIKTRGQQVTLRCSPKSGHDTVSWYQQALGQGPQFIFQYYEEEERQRGNFPDRFSGHQFPNYSSELNVNALLLGDSALYLCASSLGQAQQTQYFGPGTRLLVL.

This clonotype was recorded a few times. This rearrangement joins TRBV7-2 to TRBJ2-3; D remains unclear. CDR1 and CDR2 (germline): SGHTA, FQGNSA. The ends were cut back, 5 bases at V and 1 base at J, with 13 bases in the middle. The CDR3 covers 15 residues. The CDR3 DNA is TGTGCCAGCAGCATCCTGGCGCAGGGCACAGATACGCAGTATTTT. It specifies CASSILAQGTDTQYF.

The chain carries TRBV20-1 and TRBJ1-2, with 7 nucleotides matching TRBD1. J was trimmed by 1 base and V by 0 bases; bases with no gene match: 8. Germline V lookup: CDR1 DFQATT, CDR2 SNEGSKA (reference sequence). The CDR3 spans 16 residues. CDR3 bases: TGCAGTGCTAGAGAACGGGACAGTATGCTTAACTATGGCTACACCTTC. This sequence encodes CSARERDSMLNYGYTF.

The gene calls are TRBV14 and TRBJ2-5; D not resolved. This CDR3 is 15 amino acids long. The V end was cut by 0 bases, the J end by 7 bases, with 15 bases between. Germline V gene data show CDR1 as SGHDN and CDR2 as FVKESK. This CDR3 reads CASSQESLGKRTQYF. The CDR3 nucleotides are TGTGCCAGCAGCCAAGAATCGTTGGGGAAGAGGACCCAGTACTTC.

The CDR3 DNA follows: TGTGCCAGCAGCTGGGGGCGCTCCTATAATTCACCCCTCCACTTT. Amino acids: CASSWGRSYNSPLHF. The V gene is TRBV27, the J gene TRBJ1-6; D might be TRBD1 (6 bases). Germline-derived CDR1 and CDR2 are MNHEY and SMNVEV (reference sequence). V was clipped by 6 bases and J by 0 bases, with 9 bases between them. The CDR3 has 15 amino acids.

This clonotype turned up a few times. The chain uses TRBV11-3 and TRBJ2-5; possibly TRBD2 for D (5 bases). Trimming shortened V by 5 bases and J by 2 bases, and 12 bases separated the two germline ends. This CDR3 spans 14 amino acids. Per the germline V gene, CDR1 is SGHNT and CDR2 is YENEEA. The DNA of the CDR3 is TGTGCCAGCAGCAAAAACGGGGTTCAAGAGACCCAGTACTTC. Translation gives CASSKNGVQETQYF.

This clonotype appeared a few times. The chain recombines TRBV7-2 with TRBJ2-7; D may be TRBD1 (5 bases). Germline CDR1 and CDR2: SGHTA and FQGNSA. The CDR3 extends over 13 amino acids. The V gene lost 4 bases and the J gene lost 0 bases, with 7 bases spanning the gap. The CDR3 nucleotides read TGTGCCAGCAGCTACGACAGCTCCTACGAGCAGTACTTC. Translating gives CASSYDSSYEQYF.

This clonotype was observed a few times. The rearrangement joins TRBV5-1 to TRBJ2-1; the D gene is possibly TRBD1 (6 bases). V gave up 5 bases and J gave up 7 bases, with 16 bases separating them. Germline V gene sequence: CDR1 SGHRS, CDR2 YFSETQ. CDR3 length: 14 amino acids. In nucleotides, the CDR3 is TGCGCCAGCAGTGAGGCAGGGGTCCATAATGAGCAGTTCTTC. Translating it yields CASSEAGVHNEQFF.

The J gene is TRBJ1-5, the V gene TRBV5-1; D not certain. The CDR3 loop spans 15 amino acids. Trimming took 5 bases from V and 3 from J, leaving 15 bases between them. Germline V gene lookup returns CDR1 SGHRS and CDR2 YFSETQ. CDR3 region: CASSRGSGDNQPQHF. The CDR3 DNA reads TGCGCCAGCAGTAGAGGGTCAGGAGACAATCAGCCCCAGCATTTT. The full variable domain, completed using reference TRBV5-1 and TRBJ1-5, is KAGVTQTPRYLIKTRGQQVTLSCSPISGHRSVSWYQQTPGQGLQFLFEYFSETQRNKGNFPGRFSGRQFSNSRSEMNVSTLELGDSALYLCASSRGSGDNQPQHFGDGTRLSIL.

This sequence joins TRBV28 and TRBJ1-2; tentatively, D is TRBD1 (6 bases). CDR1 and CDR2 from the germline V gene are MDHEN and SYDVKM. The germline V and J ends were trimmed by 11 bases and 3 bases, with 13 bases remaining between them. CDR3 size: 12 residues. CDR3 bases: TGTGCCGCCAGGGCAGGGGACTATGGCTACACCTTC. Residues: CAARAGDYGYTF.

This sequence joins TRBV2 and TRBJ2-3; D gene unclear. The CDR3 runs 13 residues. V was cut by 10 bases and J by 2 bases, with 13 bases left in between. CDR1 and CDR2 from the germline V gene are SNHLY and FYNNEI. The CDR3 protein is CATSEPFTDTQYF. The DNA of the CDR3 is TGTGCCACCTCAGAGCCCTTCACAGATACGCAGTATTTT.

V gene TRBV4-2 combines with J gene TRBJ1-1; D call uncertain. Germline CDR1 and CDR2: LGHNA and YNFKEQ. The CDR3 is 14 amino acids. Trimming pared 0 bases from V and 7 bases from J, leaving 12 bases between. The CDR3 nucleotides are TGTGCCAGCAGCCAAGATACGCTAGGGAGTGAAGCTTTCTTT. Translated, it gives CASSQDTLGSEAFF.